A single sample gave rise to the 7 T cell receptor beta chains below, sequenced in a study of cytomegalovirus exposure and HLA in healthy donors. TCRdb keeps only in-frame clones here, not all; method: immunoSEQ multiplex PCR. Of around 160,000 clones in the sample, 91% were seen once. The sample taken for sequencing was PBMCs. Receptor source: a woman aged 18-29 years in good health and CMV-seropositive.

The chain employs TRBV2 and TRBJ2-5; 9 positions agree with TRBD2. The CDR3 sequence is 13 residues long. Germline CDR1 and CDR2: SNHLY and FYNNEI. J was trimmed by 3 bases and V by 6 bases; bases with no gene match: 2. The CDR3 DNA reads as TGTGCCAGCAGGAGACTAGCGGAAGAGACCCAGTACTTC. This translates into CASRRLAEETQYF.

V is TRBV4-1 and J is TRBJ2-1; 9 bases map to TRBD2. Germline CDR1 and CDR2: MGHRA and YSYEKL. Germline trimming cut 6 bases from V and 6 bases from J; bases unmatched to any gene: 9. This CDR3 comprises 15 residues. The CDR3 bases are TGCGCCAGCAGGTATAGCGGGGGTCAGGTCAATGAGCAGTTCTTC. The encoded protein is CASRYSGGQVNEQFF.

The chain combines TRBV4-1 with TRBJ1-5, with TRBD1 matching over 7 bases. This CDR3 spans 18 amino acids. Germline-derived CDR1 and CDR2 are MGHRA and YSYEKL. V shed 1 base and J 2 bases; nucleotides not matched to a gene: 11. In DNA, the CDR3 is TGCGCCAGCAGCCAAGGCAGGGGGAAGGGTCGGGGCAATCAGCCCCAGCATTTT. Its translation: CASSQGRGKGRGNQPQHF.

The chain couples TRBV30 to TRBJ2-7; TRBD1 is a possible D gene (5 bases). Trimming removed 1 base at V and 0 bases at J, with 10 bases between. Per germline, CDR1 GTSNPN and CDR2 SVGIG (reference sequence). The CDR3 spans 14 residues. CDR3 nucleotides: TGTGCCTGGAGTGATGGGGCAAACTCCTACGAGCAGTACTTC. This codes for CAWSDGANSYEQYF.

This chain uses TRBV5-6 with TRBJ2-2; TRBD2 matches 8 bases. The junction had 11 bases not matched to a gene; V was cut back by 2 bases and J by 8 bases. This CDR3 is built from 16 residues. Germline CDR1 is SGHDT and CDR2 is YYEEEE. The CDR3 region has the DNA TGTGCCAGCAGCTTCACTCCGGGGGGGCCGATAGGGGAGCTGTTTTTT. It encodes CASSFTPGGPIGELFF.

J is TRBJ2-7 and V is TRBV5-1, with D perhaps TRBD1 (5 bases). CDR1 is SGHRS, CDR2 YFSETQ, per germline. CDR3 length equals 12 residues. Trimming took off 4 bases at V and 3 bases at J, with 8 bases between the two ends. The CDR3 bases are TGCGCCAGCAGCCAGGGATTCTACGAGCAGTACTTC. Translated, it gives CASSQGFYEQYF.

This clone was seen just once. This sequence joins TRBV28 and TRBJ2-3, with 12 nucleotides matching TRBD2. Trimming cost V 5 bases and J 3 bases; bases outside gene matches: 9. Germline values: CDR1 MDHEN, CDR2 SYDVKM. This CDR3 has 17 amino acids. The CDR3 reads CASSQPGGTSGTDTQYF. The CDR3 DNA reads TGTGCCAGCAGTCAACCCGGCGGGACTAGCGGGACAGATACGCAGTATTTT.